One and the same sample provided the 2 T cell receptor beta chains below, sequenced in a study of blood T cell repertoires in COVID-19 (dated by TCRdb to 2020 to 2022). Libraries were made using the immunoSEQ multiplex PCR assay. TCRdb took this table from immuneACCESS and kept in-frame rearrangements with V and J called. Such tables lack part of the clones; where checked against another copy, unresolved V genes explain under half of the gap, and the rest is unexplained. The sample records some 300,000 clones, around 88% of which are singletons. The ten largest clones take up over 6% of the sample. Sequencing used peripheral blood. These receptors were obtained from a woman aged 30 to 39 who had recovered from COVID-19.

This chain links TRBV28 with TRBJ2-7; TRBD2 aligns across 12 bases. This CDR3 comprises 12 residues. Germline loops: CDR1 MDHEN, CDR2 SYDVKM. CDR3 in amino acids: CGTSGAPYEQYF. The CDR3 coding sequence is TGTGGGACTAGCGGGGCTCCCTACGAGCAGTACTTC.

The chain uses TRBV3-1 (or the pseudogene TRBV3-2) and TRBJ2-1, with D perhaps matching TRBD2 (7 bases). Germline CDR1 reads LGHDT; CDR2 reads YNNKEL (reference sequence). This CDR3 has 14 amino acids. V was shortened by 9 bases and J by 4 bases, with 16 bases between the two germline ends. The CDR3 DNA reads as TGTGCCAGAAAAGGGGGGGGCTGGTACAATGAGCAGTTCTTC. It codes for CARKGGGWYNEQFF.